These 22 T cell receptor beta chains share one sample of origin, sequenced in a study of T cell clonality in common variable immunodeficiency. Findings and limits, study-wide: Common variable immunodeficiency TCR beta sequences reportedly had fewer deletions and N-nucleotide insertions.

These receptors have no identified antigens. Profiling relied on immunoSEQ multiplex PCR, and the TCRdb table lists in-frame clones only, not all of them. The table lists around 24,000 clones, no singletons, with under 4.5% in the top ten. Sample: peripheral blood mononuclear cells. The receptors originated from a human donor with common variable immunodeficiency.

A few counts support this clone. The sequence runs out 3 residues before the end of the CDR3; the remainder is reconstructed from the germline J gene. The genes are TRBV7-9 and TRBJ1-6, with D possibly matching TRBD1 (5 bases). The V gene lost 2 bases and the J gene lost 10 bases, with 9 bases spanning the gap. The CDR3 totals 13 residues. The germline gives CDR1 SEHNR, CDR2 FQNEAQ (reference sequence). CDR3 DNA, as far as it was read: TGTGCCAGCAGCTTACAGGGTTACTCACCC. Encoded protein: CASSLQGYSP. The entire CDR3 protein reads CASSLQGYSPLHF.

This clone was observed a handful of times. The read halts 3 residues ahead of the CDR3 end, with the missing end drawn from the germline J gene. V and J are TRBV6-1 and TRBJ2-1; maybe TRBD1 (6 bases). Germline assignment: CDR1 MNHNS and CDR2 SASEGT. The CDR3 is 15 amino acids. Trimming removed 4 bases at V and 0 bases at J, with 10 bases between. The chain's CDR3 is CASSGDIGSYNEQFF. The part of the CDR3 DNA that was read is TGTGCCAGCAGTGGGGACATCGGCTCCTACAATGAG.

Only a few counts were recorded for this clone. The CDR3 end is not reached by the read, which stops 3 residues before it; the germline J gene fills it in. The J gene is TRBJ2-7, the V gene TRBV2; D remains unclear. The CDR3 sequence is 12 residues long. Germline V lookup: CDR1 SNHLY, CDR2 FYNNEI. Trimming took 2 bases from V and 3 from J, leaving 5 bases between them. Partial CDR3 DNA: TGTGCCAGCAGTGAAAACGGCTACGAG. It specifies CASSENGYE. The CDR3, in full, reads CASSENGYEQYF.

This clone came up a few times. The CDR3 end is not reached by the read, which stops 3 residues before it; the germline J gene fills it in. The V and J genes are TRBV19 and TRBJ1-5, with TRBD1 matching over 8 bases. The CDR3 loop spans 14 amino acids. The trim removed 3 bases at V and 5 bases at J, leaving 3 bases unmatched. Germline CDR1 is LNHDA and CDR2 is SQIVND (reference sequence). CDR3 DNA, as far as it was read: TGTGCCAGTAGTATGACAGGGGCCTATCAGCCC. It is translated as CASSMTGAYQP. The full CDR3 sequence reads CASSMTGAYQPQHF.

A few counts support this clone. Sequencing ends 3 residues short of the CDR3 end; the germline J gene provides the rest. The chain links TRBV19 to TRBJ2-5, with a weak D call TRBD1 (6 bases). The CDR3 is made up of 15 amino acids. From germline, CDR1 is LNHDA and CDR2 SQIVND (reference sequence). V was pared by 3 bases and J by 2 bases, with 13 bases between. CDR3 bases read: TGTGCCAGTAGTATTAGGGTAGGGGGACAAGAGACC. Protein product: CASSIRVGGQET. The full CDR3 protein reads CASSIRVGGQETQYF.

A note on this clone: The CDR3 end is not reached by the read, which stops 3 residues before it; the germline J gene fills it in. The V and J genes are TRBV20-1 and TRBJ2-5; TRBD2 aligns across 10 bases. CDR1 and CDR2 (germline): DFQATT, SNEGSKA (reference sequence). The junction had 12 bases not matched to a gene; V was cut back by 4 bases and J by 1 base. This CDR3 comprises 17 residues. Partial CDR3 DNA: TGCAGTGCTATAAGCGGGAGGGGGCTCTGGGGCCAAGAGACC. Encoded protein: CSAISGRGLWGQET. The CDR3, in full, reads CSAISGRGLWGQETQYF.

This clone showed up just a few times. The part of the CDR3 DNA that was read is TGTGCCAGCAGCCGAGACGGGACAGAAGGAAAA. Protein: CASSRDGTEGK. The whole CDR3 protein is CASSRDGTEGKAFF. This sequence joins TRBV7-9 and TRBJ1-1, with 7 bases identical to TRBD1. Coverage ceases 3 residues before the CDR3 finishes, and the germline J gene fills in the end. The CDR3 is made up of 14 amino acids. Germline lookup yields CDR1 SEHNR and CDR2 FQNEAQ (reference sequence).

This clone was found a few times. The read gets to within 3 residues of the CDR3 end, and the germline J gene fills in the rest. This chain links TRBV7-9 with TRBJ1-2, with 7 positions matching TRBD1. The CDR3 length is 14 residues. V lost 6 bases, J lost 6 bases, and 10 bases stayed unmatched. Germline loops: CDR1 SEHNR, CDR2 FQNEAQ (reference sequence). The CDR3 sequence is CASRSKGTDDGYTF. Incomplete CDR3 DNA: TGTGCCAGCAGGTCTAAGGGGACAGACGATGGC.

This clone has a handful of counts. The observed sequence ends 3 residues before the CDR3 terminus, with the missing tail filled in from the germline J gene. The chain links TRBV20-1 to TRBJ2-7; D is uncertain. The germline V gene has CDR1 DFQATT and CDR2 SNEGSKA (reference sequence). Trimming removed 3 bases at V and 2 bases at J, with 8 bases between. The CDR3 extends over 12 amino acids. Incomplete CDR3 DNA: TGCAGTGCTAGGGGCCGACCCTACGAG. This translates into CSARGRPYE. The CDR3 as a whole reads CSARGRPYEQYF.

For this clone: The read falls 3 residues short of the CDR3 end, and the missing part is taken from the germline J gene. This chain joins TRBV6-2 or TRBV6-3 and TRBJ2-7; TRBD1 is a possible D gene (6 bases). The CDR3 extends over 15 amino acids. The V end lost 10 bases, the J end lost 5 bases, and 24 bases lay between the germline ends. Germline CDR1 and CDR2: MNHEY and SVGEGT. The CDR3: CATFGPDRFEHEQYF. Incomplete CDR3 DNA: TGTGCCACTTTCGGCCCAGACAGGTTTGAACACGAG.

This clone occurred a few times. CDR3 sequence reads: CARSLNSAGSNTGELFF. CDR3 DNA (partial): TGTGCCAGAAGCTTGAATTCGGCAGGGTCGAACACCGGGGAG. The chain couples TRBV5-3 to TRBJ2-2, with D possibly TRBD1 on 5 matching bases. The CDR3 end falls 3 residues outside the read, so it is completed with the germline J gene. TRBV5-3 is sorted into the ORF group, with uncertain function. The V gene lost 1 base and the J gene lost 0 bases, with 13 bases spanning the gap. This CDR3 comprises 17 residues.

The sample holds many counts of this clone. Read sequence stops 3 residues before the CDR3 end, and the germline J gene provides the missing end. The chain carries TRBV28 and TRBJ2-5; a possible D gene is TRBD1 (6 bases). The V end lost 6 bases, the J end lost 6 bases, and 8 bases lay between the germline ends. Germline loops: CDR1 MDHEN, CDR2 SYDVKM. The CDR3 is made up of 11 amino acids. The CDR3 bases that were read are TGTGCCAGCAGACAGGGTCAGACC. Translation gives CASRQGQT. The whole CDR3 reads CASRQGQTQYF.

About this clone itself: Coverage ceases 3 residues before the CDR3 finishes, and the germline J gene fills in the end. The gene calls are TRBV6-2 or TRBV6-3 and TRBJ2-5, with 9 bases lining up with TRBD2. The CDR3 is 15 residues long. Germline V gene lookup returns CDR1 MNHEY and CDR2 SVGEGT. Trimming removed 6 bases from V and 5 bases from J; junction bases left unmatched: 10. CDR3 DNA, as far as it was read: TGTGCCAGCAGCTTCGGGCTAGCGGGACGGGAGACC. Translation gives CASSFGLAGRET. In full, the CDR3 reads CASSFGLAGRETQYF.

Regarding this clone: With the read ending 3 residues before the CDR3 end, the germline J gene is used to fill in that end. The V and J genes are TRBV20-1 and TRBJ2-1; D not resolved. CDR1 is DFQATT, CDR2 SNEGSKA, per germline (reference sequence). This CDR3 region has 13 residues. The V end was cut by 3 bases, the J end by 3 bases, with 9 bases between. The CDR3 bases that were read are TGCAGTGCTAGTTACGGTTACTACAATGAG. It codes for CSASYGYYNE. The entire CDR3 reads CSASYGYYNEQFF.

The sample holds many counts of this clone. The part of the CDR3 DNA that was read is TGTGCCAGCAGAGGAGGACAGAGCTCCTACAATGAG. Residues: CASRGGQSSYNE. The full CDR3 protein reads CASRGGQSSYNEQFF. This rearrangement joins TRBV2 to TRBJ2-1; TRBD1 might be the D (6 bases). The read halts 3 residues ahead of the CDR3 end, with the missing end drawn from the germline J gene. V was pared by 6 bases and J by 0 bases, with 12 bases between. Germline V gives CDR1 SNHLY, CDR2 FYNNEI. The CDR3 is 15 residues long.

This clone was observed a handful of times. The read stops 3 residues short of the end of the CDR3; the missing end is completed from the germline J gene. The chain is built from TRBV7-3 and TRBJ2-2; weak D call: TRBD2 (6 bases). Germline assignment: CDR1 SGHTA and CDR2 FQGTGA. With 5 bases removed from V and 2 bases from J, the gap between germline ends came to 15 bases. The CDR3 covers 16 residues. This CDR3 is CASSRLGGVNTGELFF. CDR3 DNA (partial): TGTGCCAGCAGCCGCCTCGGCGGGGTAAACACCGGGGAG.

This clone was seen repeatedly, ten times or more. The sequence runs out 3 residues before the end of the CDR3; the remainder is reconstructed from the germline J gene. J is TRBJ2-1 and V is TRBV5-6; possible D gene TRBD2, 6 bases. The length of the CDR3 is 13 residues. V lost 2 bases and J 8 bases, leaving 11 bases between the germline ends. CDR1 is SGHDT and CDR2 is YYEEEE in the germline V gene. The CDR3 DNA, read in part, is TGTGCCAGCAGCTTAGGAGGGGATGATGAG. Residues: CASSLGGDDE. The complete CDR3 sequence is CASSLGGDDEQFF.

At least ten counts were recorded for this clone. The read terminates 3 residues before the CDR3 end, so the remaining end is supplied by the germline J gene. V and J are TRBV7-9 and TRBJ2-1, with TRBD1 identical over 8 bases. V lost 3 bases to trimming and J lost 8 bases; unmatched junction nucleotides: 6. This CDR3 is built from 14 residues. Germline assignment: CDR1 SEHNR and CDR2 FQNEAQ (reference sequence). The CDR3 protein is CASSLDRDVDEQFF. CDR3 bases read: TGTGCCAGCAGCTTGGACAGGGATGTGGATGAG.

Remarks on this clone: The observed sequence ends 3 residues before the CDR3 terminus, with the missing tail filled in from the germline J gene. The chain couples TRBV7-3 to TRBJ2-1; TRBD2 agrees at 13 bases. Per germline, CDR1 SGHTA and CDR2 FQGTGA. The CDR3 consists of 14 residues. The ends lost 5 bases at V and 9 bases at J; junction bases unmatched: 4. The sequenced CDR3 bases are TGTGCCAGCAGCGGAACTAGCGGGAGGGGTGAG. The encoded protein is CASSGTSGRGE. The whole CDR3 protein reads CASSGTSGRGEQFF.

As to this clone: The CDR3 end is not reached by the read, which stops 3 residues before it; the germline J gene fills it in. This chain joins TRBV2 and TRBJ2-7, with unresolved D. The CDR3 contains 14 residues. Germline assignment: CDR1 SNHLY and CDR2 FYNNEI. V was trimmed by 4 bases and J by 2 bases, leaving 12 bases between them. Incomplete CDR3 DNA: TGTGCCAGCAGTGCCGCACCGGTTACCTACGAG. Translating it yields CASSAAPVTYE. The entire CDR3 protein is CASSAAPVTYEQYF. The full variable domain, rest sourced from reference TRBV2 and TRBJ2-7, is EPEVTQTPSHQVTQMGQEVILRCVPISNHLYFYWYRQILGQKVEFLVSFYNNEISEKSEIFDDQFSVERPDGSNFTLKIRSTKLEDSAMYFCASSAAPVTYEQYFGPGTRLTVT.

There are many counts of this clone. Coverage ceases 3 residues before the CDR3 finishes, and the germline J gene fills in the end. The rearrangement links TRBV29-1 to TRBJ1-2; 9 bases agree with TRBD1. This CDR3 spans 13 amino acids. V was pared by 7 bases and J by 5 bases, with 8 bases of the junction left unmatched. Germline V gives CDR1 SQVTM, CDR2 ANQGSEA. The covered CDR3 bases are TGCAGCGCCCGGACAGGGGAGAGGTATGGC. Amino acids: CSARTGERYG. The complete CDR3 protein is CSARTGERYGYTF.

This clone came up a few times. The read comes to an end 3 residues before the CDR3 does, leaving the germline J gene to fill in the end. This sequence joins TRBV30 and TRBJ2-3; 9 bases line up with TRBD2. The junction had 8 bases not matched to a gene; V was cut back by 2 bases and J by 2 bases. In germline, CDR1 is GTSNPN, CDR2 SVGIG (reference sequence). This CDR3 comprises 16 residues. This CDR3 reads CAWSRVGLATTDTQYF. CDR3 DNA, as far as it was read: TGTGCCTGGAGTCGGGTAGGACTAGCGACCACAGATACG. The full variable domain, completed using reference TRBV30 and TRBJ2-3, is SQTIHQWPATLVQPVGSPLSLECTVEGTSNPNLYWYRQAAGRGLQLLFYSVGIGQISSEVPQNLSASRPQDRQFILSSKKLLLSDSGFYLCAWSRVGLATTDTQYFGPGTRLTVL.